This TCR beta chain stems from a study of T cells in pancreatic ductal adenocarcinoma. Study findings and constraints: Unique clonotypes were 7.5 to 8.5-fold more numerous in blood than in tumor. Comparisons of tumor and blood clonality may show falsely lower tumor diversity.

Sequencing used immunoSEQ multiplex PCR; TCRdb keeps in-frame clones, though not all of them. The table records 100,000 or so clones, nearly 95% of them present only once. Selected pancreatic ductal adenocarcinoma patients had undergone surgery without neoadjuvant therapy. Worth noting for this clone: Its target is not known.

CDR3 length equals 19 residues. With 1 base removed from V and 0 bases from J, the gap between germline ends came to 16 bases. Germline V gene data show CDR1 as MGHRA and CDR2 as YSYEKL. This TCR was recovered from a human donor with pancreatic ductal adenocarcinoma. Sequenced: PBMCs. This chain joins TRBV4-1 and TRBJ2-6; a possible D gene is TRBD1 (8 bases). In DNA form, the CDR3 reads TGCGCCAGCAGCCAAGCGGGGGGACAGGCAAACTCTGGGGCCAACGTCCTGACTTTC. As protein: CASSQAGGQANSGANVLTF.